This paragraph covers one T cell receptor (beta chain) sequence. After removal of 8 bases from V and 2 bases from J, the junction contained 7 bases not matched to a gene. Germline loops: CDR1 SGHDN, CDR2 FVKESK. The CDR3 runs to 14 residues. The data belong to a study of blood T cell repertoires in COVID-19. At the level of the study: Sample material is recorded as cDNA or gDNA derived from T cells, B-cell-depleted T cells, or PBMCs.

Under the authors' procedure: The authors estimated nucleated cell counts from reference gene primer amplification. TCRdb keeps only in-frame clones here, not all; method: immunoSEQ multiplex PCR. That table furnishes V, J and clone size, whereas the DNA furnished D and trimming. The repertoire holds roughly 63,000 clones, with approximately 79% as singletons. The genes are TRBV14 and TRBJ2-3; 7 nucleotides match TRBD1. The clonotype was recovered from a human donor in a cohort sampled during active COVID-19. The sequenced sample consisted of peripheral blood. This CDR3 is CASWRGGPTDTQYF. For the CDR3, the DNA is TGTGCCAGCTGGAGAGGGGGCCCCACAGATACGCAGTATTTT.